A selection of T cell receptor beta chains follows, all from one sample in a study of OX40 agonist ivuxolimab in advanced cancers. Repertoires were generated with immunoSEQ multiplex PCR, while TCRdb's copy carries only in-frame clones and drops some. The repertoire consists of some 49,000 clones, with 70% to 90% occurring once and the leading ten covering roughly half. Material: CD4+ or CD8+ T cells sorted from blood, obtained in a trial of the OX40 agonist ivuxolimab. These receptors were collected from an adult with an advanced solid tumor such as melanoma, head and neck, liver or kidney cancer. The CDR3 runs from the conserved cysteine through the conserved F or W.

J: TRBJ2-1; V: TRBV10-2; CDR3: CASSDHGNEQFF
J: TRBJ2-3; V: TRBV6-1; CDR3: CASSERGTSGRADTQYF
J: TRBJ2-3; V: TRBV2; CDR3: CASSEGGGGLYTDTQYF
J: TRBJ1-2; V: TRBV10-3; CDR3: CATSLTGQGGANYGYTF
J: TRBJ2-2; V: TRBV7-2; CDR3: CASSLETGPRAGELFF
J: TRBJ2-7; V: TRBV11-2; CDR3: CASSIGTPAYEQYF
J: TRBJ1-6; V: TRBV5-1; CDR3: CASSLLTGRDSPLHF
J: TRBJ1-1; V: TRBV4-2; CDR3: CASSQVDRTTEAFF
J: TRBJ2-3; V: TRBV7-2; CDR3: CATRTGLAGARGGWDTQYF
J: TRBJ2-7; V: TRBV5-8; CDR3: CASSLRGRLYEQYF
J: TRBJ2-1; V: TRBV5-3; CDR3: CARNGTGLYNEQFF
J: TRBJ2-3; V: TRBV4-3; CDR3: CASSQVRGAGDTQYF
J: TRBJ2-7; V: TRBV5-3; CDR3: CARSLVDPEQYF
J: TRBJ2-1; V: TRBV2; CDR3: CASVSVGGEQFF
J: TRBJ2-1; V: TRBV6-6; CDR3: CASSRITGGLNYEQFF
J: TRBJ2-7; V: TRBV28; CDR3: CASSPFGQGAYEQYF
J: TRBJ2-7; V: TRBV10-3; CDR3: CAISEPGDPYEQYF
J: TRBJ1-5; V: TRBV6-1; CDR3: CASSVDSGQPQHF
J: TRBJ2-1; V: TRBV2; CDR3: CASSETPLAGGSNEQFF
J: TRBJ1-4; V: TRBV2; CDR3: CASRKETGITVKLFF
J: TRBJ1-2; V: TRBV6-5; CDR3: CASSYSGTGGGYTF
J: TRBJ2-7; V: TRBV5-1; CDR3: CASSFNRDYEQYF
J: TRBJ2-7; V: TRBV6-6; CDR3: CASASGVPYEQYF
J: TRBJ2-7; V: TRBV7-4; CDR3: CASSLETDRGERVQYF
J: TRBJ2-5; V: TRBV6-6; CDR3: CASTEETGRETQYF
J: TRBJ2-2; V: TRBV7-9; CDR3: CASSLHRVPNTGELFF
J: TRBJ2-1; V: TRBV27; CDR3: CASSLLGEEGGLYNEQFF
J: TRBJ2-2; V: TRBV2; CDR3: CASSGGGPGELFF
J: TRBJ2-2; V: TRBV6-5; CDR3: CASLPNSGKTGELFF
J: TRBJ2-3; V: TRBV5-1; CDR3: CASSTYLTPGTDTQYF
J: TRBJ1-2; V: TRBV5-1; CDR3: CASSANRESYGYTF
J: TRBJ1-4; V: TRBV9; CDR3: CASSAAGTTNEKLFF
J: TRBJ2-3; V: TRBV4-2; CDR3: CASTALLGPGADTQYF
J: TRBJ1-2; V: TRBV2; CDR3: CASSATGASTFGYTF
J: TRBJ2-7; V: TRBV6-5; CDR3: CASRGLAGEGEQYF
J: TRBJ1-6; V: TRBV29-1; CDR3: CSVTIGQELNSPLHF
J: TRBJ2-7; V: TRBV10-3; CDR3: CAISPGQGAGYEQYF
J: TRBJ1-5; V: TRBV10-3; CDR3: CAISNGPLVQPQHF
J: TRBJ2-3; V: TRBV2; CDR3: CASAPGTDTQYF
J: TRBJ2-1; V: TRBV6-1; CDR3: CASSENERGGQFF
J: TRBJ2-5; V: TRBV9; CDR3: CASSVEDRKETQYF
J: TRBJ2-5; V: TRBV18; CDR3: CASSDQETQYF
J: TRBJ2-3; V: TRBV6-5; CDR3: CASSYQGGRKDTQYF
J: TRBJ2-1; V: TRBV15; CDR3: CATRAIHGEQFF
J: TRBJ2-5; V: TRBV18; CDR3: CASSRDREETQYF
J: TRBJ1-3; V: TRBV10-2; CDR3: CASKDDTGNTIYF
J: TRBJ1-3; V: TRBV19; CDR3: CASTKAGGSTSSGNTIYF
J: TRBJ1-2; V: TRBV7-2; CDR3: CASSPPGQGLDYGYTF
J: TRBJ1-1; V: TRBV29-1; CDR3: CSVVQGIAEAFF
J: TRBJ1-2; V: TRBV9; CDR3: CASSGITGGEYGYTF
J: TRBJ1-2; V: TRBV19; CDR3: CASSALPGGYTF
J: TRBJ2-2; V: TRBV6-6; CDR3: CASSYGPGTGELFF
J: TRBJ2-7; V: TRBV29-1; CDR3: CSVSDGSTYEQYF
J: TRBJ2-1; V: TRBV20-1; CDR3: CSASGYNEQFF
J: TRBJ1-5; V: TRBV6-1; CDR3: CATDSLRGLNQPQHF
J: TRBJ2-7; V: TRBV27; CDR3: CASSLTAPSGGEQYF
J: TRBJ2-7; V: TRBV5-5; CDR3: CASSLLSSSSHEQYF
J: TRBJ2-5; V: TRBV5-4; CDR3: CASSPTPGGDQETQYF
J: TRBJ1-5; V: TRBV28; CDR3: CASSLWTGENQPQHF
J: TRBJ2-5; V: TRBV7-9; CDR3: CASRYGTGEQETQYF